This entry lists 24 T cell receptor beta chains sequenced from one sample in a study of cytomegalovirus exposure and HLA in healthy donors. The PCR made use of 60 Vbeta and 13 Jbeta primers. Profiling relied on immunoSEQ multiplex PCR, and the TCRdb table lists in-frame clones only, not all of them. This table holds 150,000 to 200,000 clones, more than 70% found once. Sequencing was done on a sample of PBMCs. The source of these receptors is a boy under 10 years old in good health and CMV-seronegative.

This CDR3 reads CASSRDRVGTGELFF. The CDR3 DNA follows: TGTGCCAGCAGCAGGGACAGGGTCGGGACCGGGGAGCTGTTTTTT. This rearrangement joins TRBV6-5 to TRBJ2-2; 9 bases line up with TRBD1. The CDR3 extends over 15 amino acids. The ends lost 6 bases at V and 5 bases at J; junction bases unmatched: 7. Germline CDR1 is MNHEY and CDR2 is SVGAGI.

The V gene is TRBV5-1, the J gene TRBJ1-2; maybe TRBD1 (5 bases). Germline V gene lookup returns CDR1 SGHRS and CDR2 YFSETQ. Between the trimmed V and J ends, which lost 0 bases and 2 bases, there was a span of 14 bases. The CDR3 runs to 16 residues. CDR3 sequence (DNA): TGCGCCAGCAGCTTGGGCGACAGATACCTAAACTATGGCTACACCTTC. Its protein is CASSLGDRYLNYGYTF.

V and J are TRBV6-1 and TRBJ2-7, with 8 nucleotides matching TRBD2. V gave up 7 bases and J gave up 0 bases; unmatched junction bases: 5. There are 14 residues in the CDR3. Per the germline V gene, CDR1 is MNHNS and CDR2 is SASEGT. CDR3 amino acids: CASTSAGASYEQYF. DNA for the CDR3: TGTGCCAGCACCTCAGCGGGAGCCTCCTACGAGCAGTACTTC.

This clone was detected only once. The gene calls are TRBV7-8 and TRBJ2-1, with D maybe TRBD2 (6 bases). The CDR3 loop spans 15 amino acids. The V and J ends lost 5 bases and 0 bases respectively, with 11 bases between them. Per the germline V gene, CDR1 is SGHVS and CDR2 is FQNEAQ. In DNA form, the CDR3 reads TGTGCCAGCAGCACGACTAGGGCCTCCTACAATGAGCAGTTCTTC. Amino acid sequence: CASSTTRASYNEQFF.

The chain employs TRBV5-4 and TRBJ2-5; TRBD2 agrees at 8 bases. This CDR3 comprises 15 residues. Germline values: CDR1 SGHNT, CDR2 YYREEE (reference sequence). With 0 bases clipped from V and 5 bases from J, the junction kept 6 bases outside the gene matches. The DNA for the CDR3 is TGTGCCAGCAGCTTGGAGGTAGCGGGAACCGAGACCCAGTACTTC. Translating it yields CASSLEVAGTETQYF.

This sequence joins TRBV13 and TRBJ2-3; D is undetermined. The V and J ends lost 2 bases and 3 bases respectively, with 15 bases between them. This CDR3 has 16 residues. Per germline, CDR1 PRHDT and CDR2 FYEKMQ (reference sequence). CDR3 loop: CASSLPVGPSTDTQYF. CDR3 DNA: TGTGCCAGCAGCTTACCGGTGGGCCCTTCGACAGATACGCAGTATTTT.

The genes are TRBV28 and TRBJ2-3; D gene ambiguous. Looked up from germline, CDR1 is MDHEN and CDR2 is SYDVKM. This CDR3 contains 16 residues. The germline V and J ends were trimmed by 2 bases and 2 bases, with 14 bases remaining between them. CDR3 region: CASSLRKPTSTDTQYF. DNA of the CDR3: TGTGCCAGCAGTTTACGAAAGCCTACCTCCACAGATACGCAGTATTTT.

The chain combines TRBV5-6 with TRBJ2-7; tentative D call: TRBD1 (6 bases). Between the trimmed V and J ends, which lost 0 bases and 7 bases, there was a span of 8 bases. Germline V CDR1 and CDR2: SGHDT, YYEEEE. The CDR3 is 12 residues long. The CDR3 coding sequence is TGTGCCAGCAGCTTGGAAGGGGGTGAGCAGTACTTC. Encoded protein: CASSLEGGEQYF.

The chain couples TRBV7-2 to TRBJ2-2; possible D gene TRBD1, 5 bases. The V end was cut by 1 base, the J end by 2 bases, with 11 bases between. In germline, CDR1 is SGHTA, CDR2 FQGNSA. The CDR3 covers 16 residues. The CDR3 protein is CASSLGTGRNTGELFF. CDR3 DNA sequence: TGTGCCAGCAGCTTAGGTACAGGTCGTAACACCGGGGAGCTGTTTTTT.

This clone occurred once. The J gene is TRBJ2-1, the V gene TRBV13; 12 positions match TRBD2. The CDR3 length is 17 residues. Per the germline V gene, CDR1 is PRHDT and CDR2 is FYEKMQ (reference sequence). V lost 5 bases, J lost 7 bases, and 12 bases stayed unmatched. CDR3 region: CASSPASGRASGNEQFF. The CDR3 nucleotides are TGTGCCAGCAGCCCTGCTAGCGGGAGGGCCTCGGGGAATGAGCAGTTCTTC.

There are a few counts of this clone. The genes are TRBV7-2 and TRBJ1-1; D possibly corresponds to TRBD1 (5 bases). V was clipped by 2 bases and J by 1 base, with 8 bases between them. Germline CDR1 and CDR2: SGHTA and FQGNSA. There are 14 residues in the CDR3. CDR3 sequence reads: CASSLQGRNTEAFF. The CDR3 DNA reads as TGTGCCAGCAGCTTACAGGGTAGGAACACTGAAGCTTTCTTT.

The chain links TRBV10-3 to TRBJ2-1, with TRBD2 matching 14 bases. Losses at the gene ends were 6 bases for V and 8 bases for J; bases not matched to a gene: 3. Germline assignment: CDR1 ENHRY and CDR2 SYGVKD. The CDR3 spans 14 residues. The CDR3 here is CAISGTSGSYEQFF. CDR3 bases: TGTGCCATCAGCGGGACTAGCGGGAGCTATGAGCAGTTCTTC.

This clone was seen a handful of times. J is TRBJ1-2 and V is TRBV13; tentative D call: TRBD1 (5 bases). This CDR3 has 14 amino acids. Trimming left V 5 bases short and J 3 bases short, with 13 bases between. From germline, CDR1 is PRHDT and CDR2 FYEKMQ (reference sequence). Here the CDR3 reads CASSIDSHDYGYTF. The CDR3 DNA is TGTGCCAGCAGCATCGACAGCCACGACTATGGCTACACCTTC.

V and J are TRBV28 and TRBJ2-1, with D perhaps TRBD2 (6 bases). Germline loops: CDR1 MDHEN, CDR2 SYDVKM. CDR3 length equals 14 residues. The ends were cut back, 3 bases at V and 6 bases at J, with 12 bases in the middle. CDR3 protein: CASSLPGEGNEQFF. In DNA form, the CDR3 reads TGTGCCAGCAGTTTGCCGGGAGAGGGCAATGAGCAGTTCTTC. The full variable domain, with the rest looked up from reference TRBV28 and TRBJ2-1, is DVKVTQSSRYLVKRTGEKVFLECVQDMDHENMFWYRQDPGLGLRLIYFSYDVKMKEKGDIPEGYSVSREKKERFSLILESASTNQTSMYLCASSLPGEGNEQFFGPGTRLTVL.

Comment on this clone: A junction end diverges from the germline sequence, so it may reflect a read error. J is TRBJ2-1 and V is TRBV2; 12 bases line up with TRBD2. The CDR3 sequence is 16 residues long. Germline CDR1 and CDR2: SNHLY and FYNNEI. The CDR3 loop reads CASRRLAGAVANQQFF. CDR3 DNA sequence: TGTGCCAGCAGACGACTAGCGGGAGCCGTGGCCAATCAGCAGTTCTTC.

This chain joins TRBV12-5 and TRBJ1-2; 7 bases agree with TRBD1. CDR3 length: 14 amino acids. Per the germline V gene, CDR1 is LGHNT and CDR2 is FRNRAP. V lost 1 base, J lost 4 bases, and 3 bases stayed unmatched. The CDR3 sequence: CASGLADRPYGYTF. The DNA of the CDR3 is TGTGCTAGTGGTTTGGCGGACAGGCCCTATGGCTACACCTTC.

The chain couples TRBV5-5 to TRBJ2-7; 9 positions match TRBD2. The CDR3 covers 15 residues. The V segment lost 2 bases and the J segment 0 bases; nucleotides outside the gene matches: 3. The germline gives CDR1 SGHKS, CDR2 YYEKEE (reference sequence). This CDR3 is CASSFGGLASYEQYF. The CDR3 region has the DNA TGTGCCAGCAGCTTTGGGGGACTAGCCTCCTACGAGCAGTACTTC.

The V call is TRBV5-1, the J call TRBJ2-7, with TRBD1 matching over 8 bases. Per germline, CDR1 SGHRS and CDR2 YFSETQ. J lost 0 bases, V lost 0 bases, and 8 bases had no gene match. The length of the CDR3 is 17 residues. CDR3 coding DNA: TGCGCCAGCAGCTTGGGGACAGGGTCCCAACCCTCCTACGAGCAGTACTTC. Translation gives CASSLGTGSQPSYEQYF. The full variable domain, with the rest looked up from reference TRBV5-1 and TRBJ2-7, is KAGVTQTPRYLIKTRGQQVTLSCSPISGHRSVSWYQQTPGQGLQFLFEYFSETQRNKGNFPGRFSGRQFSNSRSEMNVSTLELGDSALYLCASSLGTGSQPSYEQYFGPGTRLTVT.

The CDR3 protein is CATSKTSSYNEQFF. The DNA for the CDR3 is TGTGCCACCAGCAAGACTAGCTCCTACAATGAGCAGTTCTTC. This chain uses TRBV15 with TRBJ2-1; weak D call: TRBD2 (6 bases). The CDR3 runs 14 residues. Germline V gives CDR1 LNHNV, CDR2 YYDKDF (reference sequence). V was clipped by 4 bases and J by 0 bases, with 7 bases between them.

The chain joins TRBV15 to TRBJ2-1, with 12 bases lining up with TRBD2. CDR3 size: 16 residues. The germline V gene encodes CDR1 LNHNV and CDR2 YYDKDF (reference sequence). V was pared by 5 bases and J by 13 bases, with 15 bases of the junction left unmatched. CDR3 bases: TGTGCCACCAGCTCTCCCCTCCGGACTAGCGGGAAACACCAGTTCTTC. Translated: CATSSPLRTSGKHQFF.

This clone was observed a few times. The chain joins TRBV9 to TRBJ1-1; perhaps TRBD1 as D (6 bases). Trimming shortened V by 0 bases and J by 4 bases, and 13 bases separated the two germline ends. This CDR3 is built from 15 residues. Germline CDR1 is SGDLS and CDR2 is YYNGEE. CDR3: CASSVAQGQVTEAFF. The DNA of the CDR3 is TGTGCCAGCAGCGTAGCCCAGGGGCAAGTCACTGAAGCTTTCTTT.

This CDR3 is CASSPGLAERGEQFF. CDR3 nucleotides: TGTGCCAGCTCTCCTGGACTAGCGGAGAGAGGGGAGCAGTTCTTC. The chain couples TRBV18 to TRBJ2-1; 10 positions agree with TRBD2. The CDR3 has 15 amino acids. Germline trimming cut 6 bases from V and 10 bases from J; bases unmatched to any gene: 12. Germline V gene lookup returns CDR1 KGHSH and CDR2 LQKENI.

This clone has only one observation. The gene calls are TRBV4-1 and TRBJ2-1; D is perhaps TRBD2 (5 bases). This CDR3 region has 17 residues. The V gene's germline CDR1 is MGHRA and CDR2 YSYEKL. V lost 1 base and J 1 base, leaving 14 bases between the germline ends. The CDR3 loop is CASSQVIVRGSYNEQFF. The CDR3 DNA reads as TGCGCCAGCAGCCAAGTGATAGTTCGGGGATCCTACAATGAGCAGTTCTTC.

The rearrangement links TRBV6-6 to TRBJ2-7; TRBD1 agrees at 9 bases. The CDR3 runs to 14 residues. J lost 2 bases, V lost 6 bases, and 5 bases had no gene match. Germline V gene data show CDR1 as MNHNY and CDR2 as SVGAGI (reference sequence). The CDR3 protein is CASSFGTGTYEQYF. The CDR3 region has the DNA TGTGCCAGCAGCTTCGGGACAGGGACCTACGAGCAGTACTTC.